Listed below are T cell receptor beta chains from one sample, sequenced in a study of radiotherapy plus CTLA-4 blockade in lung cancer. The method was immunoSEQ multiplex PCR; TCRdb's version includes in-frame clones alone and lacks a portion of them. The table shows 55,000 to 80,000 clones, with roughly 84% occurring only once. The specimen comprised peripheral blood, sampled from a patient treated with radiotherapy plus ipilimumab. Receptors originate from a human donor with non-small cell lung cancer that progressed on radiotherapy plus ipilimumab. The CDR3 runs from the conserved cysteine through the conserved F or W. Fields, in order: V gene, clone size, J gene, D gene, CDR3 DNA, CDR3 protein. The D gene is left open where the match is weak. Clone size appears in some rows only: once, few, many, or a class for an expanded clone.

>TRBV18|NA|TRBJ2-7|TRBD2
TGTGCCAGCTCATCGACGGGACTAGCGGGAGCCCACGAGCAGTACTTC
CASSSTGLAGAHEQYF
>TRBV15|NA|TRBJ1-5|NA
TGTGCCACCAGCTATCACAATCAGCCCCAGCATTTT
CATSYHNQPQHF
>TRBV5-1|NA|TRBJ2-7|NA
TGCGCCAGCAGCTTGGGCATGGGTCTTCTTTCCTACGAGCAGTACTTC
CASSLGMGLLSYEQYF
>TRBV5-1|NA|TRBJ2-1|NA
TGCGCCAGCAGCTTGGGGGCTGTGTCTTACAATGAGCAGTTCTTC
CASSLGAVSYNEQFF
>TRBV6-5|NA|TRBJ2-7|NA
TGTGCCAGCAGTTACACAGATTTGACTTCCCACGAGCAGTACTTC
CASSYTDLTSHEQYF
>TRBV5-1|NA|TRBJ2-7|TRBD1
TGCGCCAGCAGCTCCGGACAGGGTCACGAGCAGTACTTC
CASSSGQGHEQYF
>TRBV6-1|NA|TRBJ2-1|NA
TGTGCCAGCAGTTACCCGGGTGAGCAGTTCTTC
CASSYPGEQFF
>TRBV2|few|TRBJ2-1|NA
TGTGCCAGCAGTGTCAGGGTTAAGCGCGAGCAGTTCTTC
CASSVRVKREQFF
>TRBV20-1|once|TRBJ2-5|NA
TGCAGTGCTAGAATGACGGAGACCCAGTACTTC
CSARMTETQYF
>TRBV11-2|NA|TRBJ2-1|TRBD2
TGTGCCAGCAGCTTAGAAGGACTAGCCGGATCTGGGTTCTTC
CASSLEGLAGSGFF
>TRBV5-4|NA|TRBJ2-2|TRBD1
TGTGCCAGCAGCTTGTATGGGACAGGGCGGACCGGGGAGCTGTTTTTT
CASSLYGTGRTGELFF
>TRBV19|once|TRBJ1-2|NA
TGTGCCTCCGGAGGGCGGACAGCTGGTGGCTACACCTTC
CASGGRTAGGYTF
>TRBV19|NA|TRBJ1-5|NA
TGTGCCAGTAGTATACCGGGGAATCAGCCCCAGCATTTT
CASSIPGNQPQHF
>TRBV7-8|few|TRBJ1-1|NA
TGTGCCAGCAGCTGGGCGAACACTGAAGCTTTCTTT
CASSWANTEAFF
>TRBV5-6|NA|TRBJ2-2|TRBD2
TGTGCCAGCAGCTTGGTTTCAGCGGGGTCCGGGGAGCTGTTTTTT
CASSLVSAGSGELFF
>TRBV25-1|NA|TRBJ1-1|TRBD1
TGTGCCAGCAGTGACGGACAGGGGCCGTGGAGGACTGAAGCTTTCTTT
CASSDGQGPWRTEAFF
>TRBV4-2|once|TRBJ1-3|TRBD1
TGTGCCAGCAGCCAAGGACGGGACAGGTCTGGAAACACCATATATTTT
CASSQGRDRSGNTIYF